This TCR beta chain was documented in a study of T-cell memory formation after mild COVID-19. Germline V gives CDR1 SGHNT, CDR2 YENEEA. The CDR3 runs 17 residues. J was trimmed by 1 base and V by 6 bases; bases with no gene match: 14. With respect to this clonotype: Its antigen is still unknown.

Study-level results: Pre-infection memory showed some responding clones, and this suggested that cross-reactive memory joined.

Constant-segment-primed 5'RACE gave TCR alpha and TCR beta cDNA libraries with sample barcodes and UMIs. TCRdb processed the 5' RACE reads anew with MiXCR; each CDR3 protein has one entry. The table has fewer than 650,000 distinct CDR3 sequences, about 20% seen once. The receptor was isolated from an adult woman who had mild COVID-19 (a few samples of this study predate the infection). Cell type and time point are not known. The specimen sequenced was PBMCs or a T cell subset sorted from them (not recorded which). The rearrangement joins TRBV11-3 to TRBJ1-1; 7 positions agree with TRBD1. CDR3 nucleotides: TGTGCCAGCAGATCTCCTTCCAGGACAGGCGGGAACACTGAAGCTTTCTTT. Translated, it gives CASRSPSRTGGNTEAFF. Full variable domain (rest looked up from reference TRBV11-3 and TRBJ1-1): EAGVVQSPRYKIIEKKQPVAFWCNPISGHNTLYWYLQNLGQGPELLIRYENEEAVDDSQLPKDRFSAERLKGVDSTLKIQPAELGDSAVYLCASRSPSRTGGNTEAFFGQGTRLTVV.